This TCR beta chain is from a study of CD8+CD57+ T cells in acquired aplastic anemia. Study details: Yields of DNA that came from sorted CD4+ and CD8+ cells averaged about 2.9 ug. Study-wide points: There were some 27 CD8+ CDR3 sequences that occurred in both patients and controls.

Concerning this clonotype itself: Its antigen is undetermined. Lacking the conserved final phenylalanine or tryptophan, this CDR3 likely reflects a read error.

Germline lookup yields CDR1 SGHAT and CDR2 FQDESV (reference sequence). V gave up 4 bases and J gave up 2 bases, with 21 bases separating them. The CDR3 covers 17 residues. CDR3 and TCR beta VDJ profiling relied on genomic DNA as the template. TCRdb analysed the reads with MiXCR anew, one entry per CDR3 protein. Of 150,000 to 200,000 distinct CDR3 sequences listed, 45% to 50% are singletons. Whoever was chosen for sequencing had shown CD8+CD57+ cell expansion by flow cytometry. All patients had severe acquired aplastic anemia. Patients had not yet gotten any therapy when their blood was taken for sampling.

The sequence derives from a human donor with aplastic anemia. Sequencing input: sorted CD4+, CD8+, or CD8+CD57+ T cells (not recorded which) from PBMCs. The chain combines TRBV11-1 with TRBJ2-7; D might be TRBD1 (5 bases). CDR3 sequence (DNA): TGTGCCAGCAGCTCAAAGGTGGACAACCGAAGTCCCTACGAGCAGTACCTC. It encodes CASSSKVDNRSPYEQYL.